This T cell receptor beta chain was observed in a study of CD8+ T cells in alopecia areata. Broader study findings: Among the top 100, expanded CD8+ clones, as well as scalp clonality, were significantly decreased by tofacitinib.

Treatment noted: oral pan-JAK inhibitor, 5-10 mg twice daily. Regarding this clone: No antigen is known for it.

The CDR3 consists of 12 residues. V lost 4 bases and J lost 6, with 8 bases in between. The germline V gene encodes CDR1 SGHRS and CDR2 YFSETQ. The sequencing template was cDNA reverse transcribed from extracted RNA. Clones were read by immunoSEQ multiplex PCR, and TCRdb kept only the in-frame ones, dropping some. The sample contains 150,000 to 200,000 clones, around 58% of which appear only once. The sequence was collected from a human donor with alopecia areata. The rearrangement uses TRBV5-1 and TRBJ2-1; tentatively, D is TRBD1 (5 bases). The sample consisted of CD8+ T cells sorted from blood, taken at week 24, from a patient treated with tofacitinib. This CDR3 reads CASSQGANEQFF. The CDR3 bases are TGCGCCAGCAGCCAAGGGGCCAATGAGCAGTTCTTC.